The next 30 T cell receptor beta chains were all read from a single sample in a study of early T cells in non-severe SARS-CoV-2 infection. TCRdb re-called the 5' RACE reads through MiXCR, storing one row per CDR3 protein. This table has 40,000 or so distinct CDR3 sequences, 7.9% appearing once. This material consisted of whole blood, taken at baseline. The source of these receptors is an adult who was a healthcare worker with PCR-confirmed SARS-CoV-2 infection or an uninfected control (not recorded which).

In this sample, this clonotype turned up a few times. V and J are TRBV7-9 and TRBJ1-1; D gene uncertain. Germline CDR1 is SEHNR and CDR2 is FQNEAQ (reference sequence). V was clipped by 2 bases and J by 4 bases, with 11 bases between them. There are 14 residues in the CDR3. CDR3 sequence (DNA): TGTGCCAGCAGCTTATCCCTTAGGGTCACTGAAGCTTTCTTT. Its protein product is CASSLSLRVTEAFF.

This clonotype turned up a few times. This chain uses TRBV24-1 with TRBJ2-1; 11 bases are shared with TRBD2. The ends lost 4 bases at V and 2 bases at J; junction bases unmatched: 6. Germline CDR1 KGHDR, CDR2 SFDVKD. The CDR3 is 17 amino acids. The CDR3 region is CATSDFSGGVTYNEQFF. The CDR3 nucleotides read TGTGCCACCAGTGACTTTAGCGGGGGGGTGACCTACAATGAGCAGTTCTTC.

This clonotype was seen many times. This chain uses TRBV25-1 with TRBJ2-3; D is ambiguous. Trimming took off 2 bases at V and 5 bases at J, with 8 bases between the two ends. The length of the CDR3 is 13 residues. Germline V lookup: CDR1 MGHDK, CDR2 SYGVNS. CDR3 nucleotides: TGTGCCAGCAGTGAAGGGAACGAAGATACGCAGTATTTT. Protein product: CASSEGNEDTQYF.

The sample holds a few counts of this clonotype. The chain employs TRBV20-1 and TRBJ1-5; TRBD1 agrees at 10 bases. V lost 3 bases and J lost 6; bases outside the gene matches: 5. Germline assignment: CDR1 DFQATT and CDR2 SNEGSKA (reference sequence). This CDR3 region has 14 residues. The CDR3 is CSASSDRGTQPQHF. The CDR3 region has the DNA TGCAGTGCTAGTTCGGACAGGGGGACTCAGCCCCAGCATTTT.

This clonotype has at least ten counts. The rearrangement joins TRBV30 to TRBJ2-1; the D gene could be TRBD1 or TRBD2 (7 bases each). Germline CDR1 is GTSNPN and CDR2 is SVGIG (reference sequence). The CDR3 is 19 amino acids. The germline V and J ends were trimmed by 0 bases and 5 bases, with 26 bases remaining between them. CDR3 amino acids: CAWSVPPRLTGRVNNEQFF. The CDR3 DNA sequence: TGTGCCTGGAGTGTACCCCCCCGCCTGACAGGGAGGGTTAACAATGAGCAGTTCTTC.

The chain carries TRBV7-2 and TRBJ2-7, with 7 bases lining up with TRBD1. The CDR3 totals 14 residues. In germline, CDR1 is SGHTA, CDR2 FQGNSA. Trimming took 5 bases from V and 2 from J; bases not matched to a gene: 6. As DNA, the CDR3 is TGTGCCAGCAGCCCAGTAGGACAGGCCTACGAGCAGTACTTC. The encoded protein is CASSPVGQAYEQYF.

This clonotype was seen only a few times. This chain joins TRBV9 and TRBJ2-5, with D possibly being TRBD1 or TRBD2 (5 bases each). CDR1 and CDR2 (germline): SGDLS, YYNGEE. Trimming removed 4 bases at V and 2 bases at J, with 12 bases between. The CDR3 is made up of 14 amino acids. The CDR3 is CASSLGTGQETQYF. CDR3 nucleotides: TGTGCCAGCAGCTTGGGGACGGGGCAAGAGACCCAGTACTTC.

This clonotype was seen only a few times. The chain is built from TRBV20-1 and TRBJ1-1; no clear D gene. Trimming pared 3 bases from V and 0 bases from J, leaving 8 bases between. The CDR3 spans 13 residues. From germline, CDR1 is DFQATT and CDR2 SNEGSKA (reference sequence). Here the CDR3 DNA reads TGCAGTGCTAGGCCTGGACTGAACACTGAAGCTTTCTTT. Translated, it gives CSARPGLNTEAFF.

V is TRBV10-3 and J is TRBJ2-2, with TRBD2 matching 7 bases. Germline V gene lookup returns CDR1 ENHRY and CDR2 SYGVKD. CDR3 size: 15 residues. V shed 7 bases, J shed 5 bases, and the junction held 10 bases outside the gene matches. Here the CDR3 DNA reads TGTGCCATCACAGACGGAGGAGCGGGGACCGGGGAGCTGTTTTTT. Protein sequence: CAITDGGAGTGELFF.

This clonotype was seen a few times. V usage is TRBV5-1 and J usage is TRBJ1-5, with no clear D. The V gene lost 0 bases and the J gene lost 9 bases, with 10 bases spanning the gap. The length of the CDR3 is 13 residues. Per the germline V gene, CDR1 is SGHRS and CDR2 is YFSETQ. DNA for the CDR3: TGCGCCAGCAGCTTGGAGCCCGCGAGGCCCCAGCATTTT. Translated: CASSLEPARPQHF.

This clonotype was recorded a few times. V and J are TRBV6-6 and TRBJ2-3, with TRBD2 matching 7 bases. This CDR3 comprises 15 residues. Germline trimming cut 4 bases from V and 3 bases from J; bases unmatched to any gene: 7. CDR1 is MNHNY, CDR2 SVGAGI, per germline (reference sequence). The CDR3 sequence is CASSSPAGKTDTQYF. The CDR3 region has the DNA TGTGCCAGCAGTTCCCCAGCGGGGAAGACAGATACGCAGTATTTT.

In its sample, this clonotype was seen a few times. The chain combines TRBV11-2 with TRBJ2-5, with TRBD1 matching 10 bases. The CDR3 has 13 residues. Germline V gene sequence: CDR1 SGHAT, CDR2 FQNNGV. With V trimmed by 8 bases and J by 3 bases, 3 bases remained unmatched. This chain's CDR3 is CASRGTGEETQYF. In DNA form, the CDR3 reads TGTGCCAGCCGCGGGACAGGGGAAGAGACCCAGTACTTC.

This clonotype was observed a few times. This rearrangement joins TRBV6-5 to TRBJ2-1; D remains ambiguous. V lost 6 bases, J lost 5 bases, and 8 bases lay in between. The CDR3 has 12 amino acids. CDR1 MNHEY and CDR2 SVGAGI come from the germline V gene. The CDR3 loop is CASREGNNEQFF. CDR3 in DNA: TGTGCCAGCAGGGAAGGTAACAATGAGCAGTTCTTC.

Details on this clonotype: Just one base apart from a much larger clone, this may be a read error. The chain carries TRBV29-1 and TRBJ2-7; TRBD1 might be the D (6 bases). CDR3 length: 14 amino acids. Germline CDR1 is SQVTM and CDR2 is ANQGSEA. Trimming removed 6 bases from V and 6 bases from J, with 21 bases in between. The CDR3 region has the DNA TGCAGCGTGGTAAGACAGGTCCTACCCTGCGAGCAGTACTTC. Protein: CSVVRQVLPCEQYF.

This clonotype is categorized as medium-sized (0.01 to 0.1%). CDR3 residues: CSPSNYGSEAFF. The CDR3 DNA reads as TGCAGTCCCTCAAATTACGGGAGTGAAGCTTTCTTT. J is TRBJ1-1 and V is TRBV20-1; no clear D. The V end lost 8 bases, the J end lost 7 bases, and 17 bases lay between the germline ends. This CDR3 region has 12 residues. Germline-derived CDR1 and CDR2 are DFQATT and SNEGSKA (reference sequence).

This clonotype appeared a few times. This chain connects TRBV4-3 to TRBJ2-3; 8 bases fit TRBD2. CDR3 length: 15 amino acids. V trimming: 2 bases; J trimming: 3 bases; junction bases outside the gene matches: 4. The germline V gene encodes CDR1 LGHNA and CDR2 YSLEER. DNA for the CDR3: TGCGCCAGCAGCCAAACGGGACTAGGGACAGATACGCAGTATTTT. Translated: CASSQTGLGTDTQYF.

This clonotype has at least ten counts. The chain has TRBV12-3 or TRBV12-4 and TRBJ1-3; no clear D. The CDR3 has 10 residues. Trimming took 6 bases from V and 4 from J, leaving 1 base between them. The DNA for the CDR3 is TGTGCCAGCAGCGGAAACACCATATATTTT. Encoded protein: CASSGNTIYF.

This clonotype was observed a few times. The V gene is TRBV2, the J gene TRBJ2-4; D possibly corresponds to TRBD1 (5 bases). Trimming stripped 3 bases from V and 4 bases from J, with 7 bases between. Germline CDR1 is SNHLY and CDR2 is FYNNEI. CDR3 length: 13 residues. This chain's CDR3 is CASSDREKNIQYF. Written as DNA, the CDR3 is TGTGCCAGCAGTGACAGGGAAAAAAACATTCAGTACTTC.

The chain combines TRBV27 with TRBJ1-1, with D maybe TRBD1 (6 bases). The germline V gene has CDR1 MNHEY and CDR2 SMNVEV (reference sequence). Deletions cut 5 bases from V and 0 bases from J, with 19 bases between. The CDR3 is 17 amino acids. The CDR3 nucleotides read TGTGCCAGCAGTCCAACTGCATCAGGGGTGGTGAACACTGAAGCTTTCTTT. Protein product: CASSPTASGVVNTEAFF.

This clonotype was observed a few times. The V call is TRBV10-3, the J call TRBJ1-6; D is uncertain. Trimming removed 4 bases at V and 8 bases at J, with 6 bases between. The germline gives CDR1 ENHRY, CDR2 SYGVKD. This CDR3 comprises 12 residues. The CDR3 DNA reads TGTGCCATCAGTGGGGCCGATTCACCCCTCCACTTT. This codes for CAISGADSPLHF.

This clonotype occurred a few times. The V call is TRBV11-3, the J call TRBJ2-5, with D perhaps matching TRBD2 (5 bases). Germline lookup yields CDR1 SGHNT and CDR2 YENEEA. This CDR3 contains 14 residues. The germline V and J ends were trimmed by 5 bases and 4 bases, with 14 bases remaining between them. The CDR3 nucleotides read TGTGCCAGCAGCCTAGGGCCTGGAGGAGAGACCCAGTACTTC. Its translation: CASSLGPGGETQYF.

The V call is TRBV5-1, the J call TRBJ2-3; tentative D call: TRBD2 (6 bases). The ends were cut back, 4 bases at V and 2 bases at J, with 14 bases in the middle. The CDR3 runs 15 residues. Looked up from germline, CDR1 is SGHRS and CDR2 is YFSETQ. The DNA for the CDR3 is TGCGCCAGCAGCGGCGGGACTGCCACCACAGATACGCAGTATTTT. The encoded protein is CASSGGTATTDTQYF.

The gene calls are TRBV18 and TRBJ1-1; D uncertain. CDR1 and CDR2 (germline): KGHSH, LQKENI. This CDR3 contains 14 residues. The V end lost 1 base, the J end lost 5 bases, and 11 bases lay between the germline ends. The CDR3 DNA sequence: TGTGCCAGCTCACCACAGGTCGAAAGGACTGAAGCTTTCTTT. It codes for CASSPQVERTEAFF.

This chain connects TRBV6-1 to TRBJ2-7; D gene unclear. The CDR3 is 15 amino acids. Trimming took 0 bases from V and 0 from J, leaving 9 bases between them. CDR1 is MNHNS and CDR2 is SASEGT in the germline V gene. Here the CDR3 reads CASSEAPESSYEQYF. CDR3 nucleotides: TGTGCCAGCAGTGAAGCGCCCGAGAGCTCCTACGAGCAGTACTTC.

The chain is built from TRBV19 and TRBJ2-7; a possible D gene is TRBD2 (6 bases). The V gene's germline CDR1 is LNHDA and CDR2 SQIVND (reference sequence). V dropped 9 bases and J dropped 6 bases, with 18 bases sitting between them. CDR3 length equals 13 residues. In DNA form, the CDR3 reads TGTGCCAGCAACCTCGGGCAGGGAGGCGAGCAGTACTTC. Protein sequence: CASNLGQGGEQYF.

The chain employs TRBV30 and TRBJ1-3; D is ambiguous. From germline, CDR1 is GTSNPN and CDR2 SVGIG (reference sequence). V lost 2 bases and J 4 bases, leaving 6 bases between the germline ends. This CDR3 region has 12 residues. DNA of the CDR3: TGTGCCTGGAGTCCTCACGGAAACACCATATATTTT. Translated, it gives CAWSPHGNTIYF.

This clonotype was observed a few times. A much larger clone lies a single base off, so this may be a read error. The chain is built from TRBV5-1 and TRBJ2-7; a possible D gene is TRBD2 (6 bases). Germline V gene data show CDR1 as SGHRS and CDR2 as YFSETQ. The CDR3 has 13 residues. The ends were cut back, 8 bases at V and 3 bases at J, with 15 bases in the middle. The CDR3 sequence is CARSDYGGYEQYF. In DNA form, the CDR3 reads TGCGCCAGAAGCGATTACGGGGGCTACGAGCAGTACTTC.

This chain links TRBV6-6 with TRBJ2-7; tentatively, D is TRBD2 (5 bases). The CDR3 is made up of 15 amino acids. Germline V CDR1 and CDR2: MNHNY, SVGAGI (reference sequence). V lost 1 base, J lost 5 bases, and 15 bases lay in between. DNA of the CDR3: TGTGCCAGCAGTTACTTAGGGCCGACGGGGAACGAGCAGTACTTC. It yields the protein CASSYLGPTGNEQYF.

The chain employs TRBV5-5 and TRBJ2-5; D is possibly TRBD2 (6 bases). From germline, CDR1 is SGHKS and CDR2 YYEKEE (reference sequence). The V end lost 6 bases, the J end lost 2 bases, and 14 bases lay between the germline ends. The CDR3 totals 14 residues. CDR3 region: CASIRTGVQETQYF. The DNA for the CDR3 is TGTGCCAGCATCCGTACGGGGGTACAAGAGACCCAGTACTTC. Based on the CDR3 plus reference TRBV5-5 and TRBJ2-5, the full variable domain is DAGVTQSPTHLIKTRGQQVTLRCSPISGHKSVSWYQQVLGQGPQFIFQYYEKEERGRGNFPDRFSARQFPNYSSELNVNALLLGDSALYLCASIRTGVQETQYFGPGTRLLVL.

This clonotype showed up just a few times. V usage is TRBV18 and J usage is TRBJ1-3, with no clear D. The germline V and J ends were trimmed by 1 base and 0 bases, with 10 bases remaining between them. Germline V lookup: CDR1 KGHSH, CDR2 LQKENI. The CDR3 is 16 residues long. CDR3 sequence reads: CASSPLQTYSGNTIYF. CDR3 DNA sequence: TGTGCCAGCTCACCACTACAGACCTACTCTGGAAACACCATATATTTT.